Following are 2 T cell receptor beta chains from one sample sequenced in a study of blood T cell repertoires in COVID-19. Sequencing used immunoSEQ multiplex PCR; TCRdb keeps in-frame clones, though not all of them. Among 200,000 or so clones listed, 81% were seen once. Material: peripheral blood. The receptors shown here come from a woman older than 75 with COVID-19, enrolled during active disease.

This clone was seen a handful of times. The chain joins TRBV24-1 to TRBJ2-7, with 8 bases identical to TRBD2. Germline V lookup: CDR1 KGHDR, CDR2 SFDVKD. The CDR3 runs 15 residues. Trimming at V came to 7 bases and at J to 6 bases, leaving 13 bases not matched to a gene. CDR3 region: CATRSDSGTIGEQYF. The DNA for the CDR3 is TGTGCCACCAGGTCAGATAGCGGGACAATCGGCGAGCAGTACTTC.

Here the CDR3 reads CSASLTGYGGQPQHF. Written as DNA, the CDR3 is TGCAGTGCTAGTCTGACAGGGTACGGAGGGCAGCCCCAGCATTTT. The chain recombines TRBV20-1 with TRBJ1-5, with 7 positions matching TRBD1. Losses at the gene ends were 3 bases for V and 7 bases for J; bases not matched to a gene: 12. CDR3 length equals 15 residues. The germline V gene encodes CDR1 DFQATT and CDR2 SNEGSKA (reference sequence).